In its sample, the clone carrying this T cell receptor beta chain was seen a few times. What it binds is unknown. V lost 1 base and J lost 12; bases outside the gene matches: 7. The CDR3 extends over 13 amino acids. Germline-derived CDR1 and CDR2 are LGHNA and YNFKEQ. This entry comes from a study of T-cell memory formation after mild COVID-19. As for the study in general: Among the donors, TCR clusters were largely specific to each donor. Whole-study results and caveats: Some clones that responded were present in memory (sampled pre-infection), which suggests cross-reactive memory joined. The CD4+ clones that contracted clustered mainly within CM and EM, and the CD8+ clones concentrated in EMRA.

From the 5' RACE reads, TCRdb called clonotypes with MiXCR, one entry per CDR3 protein. The table has 550,000 to 700,000 distinct CDR3 sequences, about a sixth seen once. This TCR was sampled from an adult woman who had mild COVID-19 (a few samples of this study predate the infection). Cell type and time point are not known. The specimen sequenced was PBMCs or a T cell subset sorted from them (not recorded which). The chain has TRBV4-2 and TRBJ1-2; 8 bases map to TRBD1. The CDR3 nucleotides read TGTGCCAGCAGCCAAGGTCCCGGGACAGGAAACACCTTC. Translating it yields CASSQGPGTGNTF.